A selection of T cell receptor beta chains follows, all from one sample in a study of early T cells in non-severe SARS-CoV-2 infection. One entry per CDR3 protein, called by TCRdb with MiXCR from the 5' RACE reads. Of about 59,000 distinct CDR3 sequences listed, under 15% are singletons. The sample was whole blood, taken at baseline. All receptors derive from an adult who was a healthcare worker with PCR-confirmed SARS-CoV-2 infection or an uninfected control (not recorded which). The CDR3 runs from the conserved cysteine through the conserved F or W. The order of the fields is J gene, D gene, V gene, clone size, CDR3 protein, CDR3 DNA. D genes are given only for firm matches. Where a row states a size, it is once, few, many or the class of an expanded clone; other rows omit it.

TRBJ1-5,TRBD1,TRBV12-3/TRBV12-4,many,CASSLTRDRASNQPQHF,TGTGCCAGCAGTTTAACCCGCGACAGGGCCAGCAATCAGCCCCAGCATTTT
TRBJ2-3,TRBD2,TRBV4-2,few,CASSQDGGLAGTDTQYF,TGTGCCAGCAGCCAAGACGGGGGACTAGCGGGGACAGATACGCAGTATTTT
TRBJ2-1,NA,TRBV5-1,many,CASSFNSYNEQFF,TGCGCCAGCAGCTTCAACAGCTACAATGAGCAGTTCTTC
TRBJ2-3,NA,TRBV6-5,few,CASTPTGEGDTQYF,TGTGCCAGCACTCCGACAGGGGAGGGAGATACGCAGTATTTT
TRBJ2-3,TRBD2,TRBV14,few,CASSQVAGLAATDTQYF,TGTGCCAGCAGCCAAGTAGCAGGACTAGCGGCGACAGATACGCAGTATTTT
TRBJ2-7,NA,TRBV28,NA,CASSSAPGGYEQYF,TGTGCCAGCAGTTCCGCCCCTGGCGGCTACGAGCAGTACTTC
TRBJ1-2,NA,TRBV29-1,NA,CSVDGYGYTF,TGCAGCGTTGACGGCTATGGCTACACCTTC
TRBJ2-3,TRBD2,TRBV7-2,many,CASSPERGGTDTQYF,TGTGCCAGCAGCCCCGAGCGGGGGGGCACAGATACGCAGTATTTT
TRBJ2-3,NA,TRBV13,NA,CASSPRLGGHTDTQYF,TGTGCCAGCAGCCCCCGGTTGGGGGGCCATACAGATACGCAGTATTTT
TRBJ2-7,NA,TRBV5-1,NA,CASSLAWGYEQYF,TGCGCCAGCAGCTTGGCCTGGGGCTACGAGCAGTACTTC
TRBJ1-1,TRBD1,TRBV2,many,CASQLTGAKNTEAFF,TGTGCCAGCCAACTAACAGGGGCCAAGAACACTGAAGCTTTCTTT
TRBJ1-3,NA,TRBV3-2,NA,CASSQVDTFSGNTIYF,TGTGCCAGCAGCCAAGTTGACACGTTCTCTGGAAACACCATATATTTT
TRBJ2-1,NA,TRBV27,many,CASSVLAPSGEQFF,TGTGCCAGCAGTGTCCTAGCGCCCTCCGGCGAGCAGTTCTTC
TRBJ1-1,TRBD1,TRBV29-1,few,CSVVDRVTTEAFF,TGCAGCGTTGTGGACAGGGTAACCACTGAAGCTTTCTTT
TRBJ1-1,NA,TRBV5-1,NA,CASSLVANTEAFF,TGCGCCAGCAGCTTGGTTGCGAACACTGAAGCTTTCTTT
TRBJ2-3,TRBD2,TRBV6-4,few,CASSDEGLAGSTQYF,TGTGCCAGCAGTGACGAGGGGCTAGCGGGATCTACGCAGTATTTT
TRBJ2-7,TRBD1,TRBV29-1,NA,CSVGSRTGGYEQYF,TGCAGCGTTGGTAGTCGGACAGGGGGCTACGAGCAGTACTTC
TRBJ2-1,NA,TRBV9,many,CASSVHGGNEQFF,TGTGCCAGCAGCGTACACGGAGGCAATGAGCAGTTCTTC
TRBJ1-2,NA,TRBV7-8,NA,CASSLVLTQIILAGYTF,TGTGCCAGCAGCTTAGTGCTCACACAAATTATCCTTGCGGGCTACACCTTC
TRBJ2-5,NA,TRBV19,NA,CASSIWGETQYF,TGTGCCAGTAGTATCTGGGGGGAGACCCAGTACTTC
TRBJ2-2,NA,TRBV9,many,CASSVSVSSGELFF,TGTGCCAGCAGCGTTAGCGTGAGCTCCGGGGAGCTGTTTTTT
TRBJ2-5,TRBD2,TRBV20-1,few,CSARAQRLAGGETQYF,TGCAGTGCTAGAGCTCAACGACTAGCGGGAGGAGAGACCCAGTACTTC
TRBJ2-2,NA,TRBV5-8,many,CASSFERSTGELFF,TGTGCCAGCAGCTTTGAACGATCCACCGGGGAGCTGTTTTTT